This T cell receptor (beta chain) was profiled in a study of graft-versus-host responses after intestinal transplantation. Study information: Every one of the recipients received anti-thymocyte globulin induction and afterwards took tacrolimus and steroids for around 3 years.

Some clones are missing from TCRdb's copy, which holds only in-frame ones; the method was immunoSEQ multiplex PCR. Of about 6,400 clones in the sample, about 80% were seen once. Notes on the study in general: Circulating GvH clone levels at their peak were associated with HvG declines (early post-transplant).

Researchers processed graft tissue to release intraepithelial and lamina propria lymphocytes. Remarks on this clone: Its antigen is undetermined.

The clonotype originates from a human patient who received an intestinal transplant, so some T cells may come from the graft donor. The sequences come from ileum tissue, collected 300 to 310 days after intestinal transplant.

The CDR3 nucleotides are TGTGCCAGCAGCCGAGGGACAGCCGCTTATGGCTACACCTTC. As protein: CASSRGTAAYGYTF. This chain uses TRBV6-6 with TRBJ1-2; TRBD1 aligns across 7 bases. Trimming cost V 6 bases and J 5 bases; bases outside gene matches: 9. This CDR3 is 14 amino acids long. CDR1 is MNHNY, CDR2 SVGAGI, per germline (reference sequence).